This TCR beta chain emerged from a study of identifying expanded T cells in peripheral blood (dated by TCRdb to between 2018 and 2021). The study in broad terms: Technical replicates were generated by sequencing separate aliquots of the same genomic DNA pool, with four replicates compared pairwise.

TCRbeta CDR3 regions were profiled by bias-controlled multiplex PCR amplification of genomic DNA with the immunoSEQ Assay. Under the source paper's analysis protocol: The absolute abundance of each unique TCRbeta CDR3 region was quantified after sequences were collapsed and filtered. Differential abundance was assessed using a binomial (Fisher-equivalent) model and a beta-binomial model in which time-dependent variance fitted from healthy donors was added. Clones with fewer than 5 combined templates were removed, and differential abundance was called for clones with a Benjamini-Hochberg FDR below 0.01. Beta-binomial variance was modeled as a function of total template count across the two samples using the form v = (b*log(k)+a)^2. This is the immuneACCESS table as TCRdb keeps it, with only in-frame sequences that have V and J called. A part of the clones is gone; compared with another copy, unresolved V genes explain less than half, and the rest is unexplained. V and J calls and clone size are copied from that table; D and trimming were computed from the DNA. The sample has approximately 130,000 clones on record, more than 75% of them singletons. The ten top clones hold 3% to 3.5% of the sample.

On this clone itself: It lacks a known antigen. Base qualities are not recorded, but no much larger clone differs from it by a single base.

During the collection period, no immune events, such as infections, were documented for the healthy donors. Healthy-donor blood repertoires served as a training cohort to calibrate time-dependent variance in a beta-binomial model of T-cell clone differential abundance. The training cohort was composed of roughly ten healthy donors, 3 female and 7 male. An age range of roughly 25 to 65 years, with an average of around 42 years, was recorded for the donors. Whole blood from each healthy donor was obtained from a commercial supplier and was collected at three time points 2 to 3 weeks apart. For immunosequencing, genomic DNA was extracted from unsorted whole blood. Broader findings and caveats from the paper: For all healthy donors, the variance in clone template counts between roughly 2-week samples rose significantly as total template count increased. Across all healthy-donor time intervals, the beta-binomial model significantly cut both the number of clones called differentially abundant and the false-positive rate. About 1.2 differentially abundant clones were flagged by the binomial model between technical replicates, whereas about 15 and 19 were flagged over approximately two weeks and four weeks, respectively. The authors expected that over much longer intervals, such as months to years, biological variance in healthy repertoires might increase even further.

The germline V end is reduced by 4 bases and the J end by 4 bases; junction bases left unmatched: 13. Via the germline V gene, CDR1 is SNHLY and CDR2 FYNNEI. The cysteine opens and the phenylalanine closes a CDR3 of 17 amino acids. Only the CDR3 portion is preserved as DNA: 51 bases, with reading frame beginning at the first base. The chain is encoded by TRBV2 joined to TRBJ2-3, and 8 bases in between align with TRBD2. The sample comprised blood. This receptor was obtained from a person aged 18 to 70 in good health. The DNA is TGTGCCAGCAGTGTTCAACGTGCGGGAGGATTGGCAGATACGCAGTATTTT. This codes for CASSVQRAGGLADTQYF. The variable domain in full, with residues beyond the CDR3 obtained from the reference TRBV2 and TRBJ2-3 genes, is EPEVTQTPSHQVTQMGQEVILRCVPISNHLYFYWYRQILGQKVEFLVSFYNNEISEKSEIFDDQFSVERPDGSNFTLKIRSTKLEDSAMYFCASSVQRAGGLADTQYFGPGTRLTVL.